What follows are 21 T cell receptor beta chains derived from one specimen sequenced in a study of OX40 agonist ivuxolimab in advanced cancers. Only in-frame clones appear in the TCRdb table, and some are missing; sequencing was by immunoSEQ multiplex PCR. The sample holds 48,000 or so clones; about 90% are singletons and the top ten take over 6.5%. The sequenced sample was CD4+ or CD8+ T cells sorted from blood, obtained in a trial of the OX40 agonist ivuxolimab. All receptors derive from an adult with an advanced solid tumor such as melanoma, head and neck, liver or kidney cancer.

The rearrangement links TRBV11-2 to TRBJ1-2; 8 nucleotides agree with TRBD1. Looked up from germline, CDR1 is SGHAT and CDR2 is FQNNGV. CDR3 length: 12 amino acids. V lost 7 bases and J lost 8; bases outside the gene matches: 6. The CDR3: CASMDRVGGYTF. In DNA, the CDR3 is TGTGCCAGCATGGACAGGGTAGGCGGCTACACCTTC.

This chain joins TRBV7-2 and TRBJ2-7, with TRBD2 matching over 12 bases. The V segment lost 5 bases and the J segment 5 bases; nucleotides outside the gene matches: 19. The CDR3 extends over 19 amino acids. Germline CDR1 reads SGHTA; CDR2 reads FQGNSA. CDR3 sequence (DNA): TGTGCCAGCAGCCCTGGGCGACTAGCGGGGGAGCCGGGGTGGGACGAGCAGTACTTC. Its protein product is CASSPGRLAGEPGWDEQYF.

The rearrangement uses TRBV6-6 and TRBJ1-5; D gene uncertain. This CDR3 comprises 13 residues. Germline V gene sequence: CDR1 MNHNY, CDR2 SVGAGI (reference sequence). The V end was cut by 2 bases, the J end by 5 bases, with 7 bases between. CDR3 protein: CASSYRWDQPQHF. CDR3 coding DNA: TGTGCCAGCAGTTACAGATGGGATCAGCCCCAGCATTTT.

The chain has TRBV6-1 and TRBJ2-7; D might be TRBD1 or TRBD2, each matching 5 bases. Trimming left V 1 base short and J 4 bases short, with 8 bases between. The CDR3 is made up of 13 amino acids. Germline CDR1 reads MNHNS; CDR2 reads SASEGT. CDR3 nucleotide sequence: TGTGCCAGCAGTGAAGTGTGGGGGTACGAGCAGTACGTC. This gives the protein CASSEVWGYEQYV.

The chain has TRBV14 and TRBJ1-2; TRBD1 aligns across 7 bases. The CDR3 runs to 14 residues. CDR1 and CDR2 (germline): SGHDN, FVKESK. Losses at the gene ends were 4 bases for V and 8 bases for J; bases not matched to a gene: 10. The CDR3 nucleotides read TGTGCCAGCAGCCCCGGGACAGAACTTTCGGGCTACACCTTC. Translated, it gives CASSPGTELSGYTF.

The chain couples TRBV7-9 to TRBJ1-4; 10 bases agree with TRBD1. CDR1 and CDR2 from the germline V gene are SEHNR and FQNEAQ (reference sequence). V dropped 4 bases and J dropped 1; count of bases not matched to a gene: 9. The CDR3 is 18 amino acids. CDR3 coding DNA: TGTGCCAGCAGCTCTCCCGAGGACAGGGGGGAAACTAATGAAAAACTGTTTTTT. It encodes CASSSPEDRGETNEKLFF.

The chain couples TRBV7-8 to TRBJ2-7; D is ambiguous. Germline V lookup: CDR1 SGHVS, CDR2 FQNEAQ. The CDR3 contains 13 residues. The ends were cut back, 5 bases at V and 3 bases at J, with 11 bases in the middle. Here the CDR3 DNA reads TGTGCCAGCAGCGTTCTCCCATACTACGAGCAGTACGTC. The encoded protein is CASSVLPYYEQYV.

CDR3: CAWSPRAGELFF. In DNA form, the CDR3 reads TGTGCCTGGAGTCCTCGGGCCGGGGAGCTGTTTTTT. V usage is TRBV30 and J usage is TRBJ2-2; D uncertain. Trimming left V 2 bases short and J 6 bases short, with 7 bases between. The length of the CDR3 is 12 residues. CDR1 and CDR2 from the germline V gene are GTSNPN and SVGIG (reference sequence).

The CDR3 loop reads CASSLGTSGDTDTQYF. CDR3 in DNA: TGTGCCAGCAGTTTGGGGACTAGCGGGGACACAGATACGCAGTATTTT. The rearrangement joins TRBV11-2 to TRBJ2-3, with 13 bases fitting TRBD2. The J segment lost 2 bases and the V segment lost 6 bases, leaving 5 bases of the junction unmatched. Germline CDR1 reads SGHAT; CDR2 reads FQNNGV. The CDR3 is made up of 16 amino acids.

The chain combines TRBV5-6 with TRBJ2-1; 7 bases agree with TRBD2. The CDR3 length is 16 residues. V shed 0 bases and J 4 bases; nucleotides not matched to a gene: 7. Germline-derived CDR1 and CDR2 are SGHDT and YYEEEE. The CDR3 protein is CASSLVPGGKYNEQFF. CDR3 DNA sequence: TGTGCCAGCAGCTTGGTACCGGGGGGAAAATACAATGAGCAGTTCTTC.

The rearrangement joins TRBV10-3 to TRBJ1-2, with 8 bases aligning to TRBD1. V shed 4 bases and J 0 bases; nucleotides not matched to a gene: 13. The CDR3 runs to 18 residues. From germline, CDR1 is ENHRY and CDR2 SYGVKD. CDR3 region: CAISGMTGAIGPNYGYTF. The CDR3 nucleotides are TGTGCCATCAGTGGGATGACAGGGGCAATCGGGCCTAACTATGGCTACACCTTC.

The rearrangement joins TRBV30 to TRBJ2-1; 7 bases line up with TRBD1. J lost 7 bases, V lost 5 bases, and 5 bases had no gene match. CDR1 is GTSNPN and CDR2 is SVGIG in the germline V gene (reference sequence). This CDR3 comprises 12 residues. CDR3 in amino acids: CAWSTGQNEQFF. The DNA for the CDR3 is TGTGCCTGGTCTACGGGACAGAATGAGCAGTTCTTC.

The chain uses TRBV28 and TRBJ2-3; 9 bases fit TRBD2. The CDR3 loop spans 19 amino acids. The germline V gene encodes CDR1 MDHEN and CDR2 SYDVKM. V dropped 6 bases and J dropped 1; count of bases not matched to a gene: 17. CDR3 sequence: CASRSPIGRGGLGTDTQYF. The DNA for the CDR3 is TGTGCCAGCAGATCCCCGATCGGGCGGGGGGGCCTTGGCACAGATACGCAGTATTTT.

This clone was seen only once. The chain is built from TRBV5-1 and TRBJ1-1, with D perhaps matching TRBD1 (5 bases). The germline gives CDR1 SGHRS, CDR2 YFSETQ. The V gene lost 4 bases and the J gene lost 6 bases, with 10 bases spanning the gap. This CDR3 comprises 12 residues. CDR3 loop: CASSTQGAEAFF. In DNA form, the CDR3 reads TGCGCCAGCAGCACGCAGGGCGCTGAAGCTTTCTTT.

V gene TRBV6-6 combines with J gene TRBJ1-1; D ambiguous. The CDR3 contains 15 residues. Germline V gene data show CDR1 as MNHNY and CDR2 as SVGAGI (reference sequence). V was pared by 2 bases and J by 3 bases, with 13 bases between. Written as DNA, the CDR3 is TGTGCCAGCAGTTACCCATCCGGGGAGGACACTGAAGCTTTCTTT. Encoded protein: CASSYPSGEDTEAFF.

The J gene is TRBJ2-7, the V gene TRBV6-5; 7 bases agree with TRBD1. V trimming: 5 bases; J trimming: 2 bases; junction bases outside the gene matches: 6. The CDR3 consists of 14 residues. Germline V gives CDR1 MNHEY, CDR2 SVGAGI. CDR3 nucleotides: TGTGCCAGCAGTGTTTCGGGACAGACCTACGAGCAGTACTTC. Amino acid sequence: CASSVSGQTYEQYF.

The CDR3 region has the DNA TGTGCCAGCTCACCCGAGGGGGGGCAAGTCCGTTCCTACGAGCAGTACTTC. It translates to CASSPEGGQVRSYEQYF. The J gene is TRBJ2-7, the V gene TRBV18, with a tentative D call TRBD2 (7 bases). CDR1 and CDR2 from the germline V gene are KGHSH and LQKENI. The CDR3 loop spans 17 amino acids. V lost 3 bases to trimming and J lost 1 base, with 19 bases between them.

CDR3 nucleotides: TGTGCCAGCAGGGACAGGGGCCAAGGGAATTCACCCCTCCACTTT. Its protein product is CASRDRGQGNSPLHF. This chain links TRBV27 with TRBJ1-6; TRBD1 agrees at 9 bases. Trimming cost V 6 bases and J 7 bases; bases outside gene matches: 7. Per the germline V gene, CDR1 is MNHEY and CDR2 is SMNVEV (reference sequence). The CDR3 totals 15 residues.

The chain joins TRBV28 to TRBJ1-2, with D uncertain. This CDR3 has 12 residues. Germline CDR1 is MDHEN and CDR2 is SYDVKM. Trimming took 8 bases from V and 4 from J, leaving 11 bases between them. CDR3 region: CASAGERYGYTF. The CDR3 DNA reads TGTGCCAGCGCAGGTGAGCGCTATGGCTACACCTTC.

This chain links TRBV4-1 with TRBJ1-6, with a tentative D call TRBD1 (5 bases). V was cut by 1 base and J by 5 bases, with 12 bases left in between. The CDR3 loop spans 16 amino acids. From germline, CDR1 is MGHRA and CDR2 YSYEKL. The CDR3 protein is CASSQAAGTHNSPLHF. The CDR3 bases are TGCGCCAGCAGCCAAGCCGCAGGGACTCATAATTCACCCCTCCACTTT.

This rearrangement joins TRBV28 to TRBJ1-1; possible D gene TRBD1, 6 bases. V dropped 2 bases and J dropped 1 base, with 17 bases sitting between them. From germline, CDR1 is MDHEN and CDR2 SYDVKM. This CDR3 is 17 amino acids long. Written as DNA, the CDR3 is TGTGCCAGCAGTTTAGCAACCACCCGGACAGCGAACACTGAAGCTTTCTTT. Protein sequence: CASSLATTRTANTEAFF.